Following are 13 T cell receptor beta chains from one sample sequenced in a study of blood T cells in healthy people across ages. Combining a sample-barcoded 5' primer with a J-beta primer mix, a second PCR ran for roughly 7 to 11 cycles. TCRdb recomputed calls from the 5' RACE reads with MiXCR, one row per CDR3 protein. The data contain approximately 790,000 distinct CDR3 sequences, around 62% of them seen just once; the ten biggest clones take up roughly 25%. Sequences were obtained from blood. These receptor sequences come from a man under 40 in good health.

The chain uses TRBV3-1 and TRBJ2-6, with 7 nucleotides matching TRBD2. In germline, CDR1 is LGHDT, CDR2 YNNKEL (reference sequence). The CDR3 spans 16 residues. V trimming: 4 bases; J trimming: 0 bases; junction bases outside the gene matches: 3. In DNA, the CDR3 is TGTGCCAGCAGCCCTTGGGACTACTCTGGGGCCAACGTCCTGACTTTC. Translation: CASSPWDYSGANVLTF.

The V gene is TRBV11-2, the J gene TRBJ2-1; the D is unclear. V dropped 5 bases and J dropped 0 bases, with 8 bases sitting between them. This CDR3 is built from 14 residues. Germline V gives CDR1 SGHAT, CDR2 FQNNGV. CDR3 DNA sequence: TGTGCCAGCAGCACATTTAGCTCCTACAATGAGCAGTTCTTC. Amino acid sequence: CASSTFSSYNEQFF.

This clonotype was seen just once. The chain employs TRBV28 and TRBJ2-1; TRBD1 matches 11 bases. Germline loops: CDR1 MDHEN, CDR2 SYDVKM. This CDR3 comprises 16 residues. J was trimmed by 6 bases and V by 1 base; bases with no gene match: 5. The CDR3 DNA follows: TGTGCCAGCAGTTTATTTGGGACAGGGGGTTTCAATGAGCAGTTCTTC. Translation gives CASSLFGTGGFNEQFF.

This chain connects TRBV12-3 or TRBV12-4 to TRBJ2-3; D may be TRBD1 (6 bases). This CDR3 contains 15 residues. The ends were cut back, 6 bases at V and 5 bases at J, with 18 bases in the middle. CDR3 DNA: TGTGCCAGCAGGGTAGCTGGGGTAGGGGGAGATACGCAGTATTTT. Translating it yields CASRVAGVGGDTQYF.

This clonotype was found once. V is TRBV24-1 and J is TRBJ1-2; D remains ambiguous. This CDR3 comprises 13 residues. CDR1 KGHDR and CDR2 SFDVKD come from the germline V gene. V lost 7 bases and J 3 bases, leaving 11 bases between the germline ends. The CDR3, as DNA: TGTGCCACCAGAGCAAACGACGACTATGGCTACACCTTC. Its translation is CATRANDDYGYTF.

The rearrangement uses TRBV29-1 and TRBJ2-2; a weak D match, TRBD2 (6 bases). V was clipped by 4 bases and J by 3 bases, with 9 bases between them. Germline V lookup: CDR1 SQVTM, CDR2 ANQGSEA. The CDR3 is made up of 13 amino acids. The CDR3 sequence: CSVGGDYTGELFF. CDR3 coding DNA: TGCAGCGTTGGCGGGGACTACACCGGGGAGCTGTTTTTT.

The V gene is TRBV29-1, the J gene TRBJ1-2, with unresolved D. Germline V gives CDR1 SQVTM, CDR2 ANQGSEA. V lost 7 bases, J lost 7 bases, and 13 bases lay in between. This CDR3 has 11 residues. CDR3 coding DNA: TGCAGCGCAGCACTTAGCCGTGGCTACACCTTC. This translates into CSAALSRGYTF.

Only a few counts were recorded for this clonotype. V and J are TRBV29-1 and TRBJ2-6, with D maybe TRBD1 (7 bases). Per germline, CDR1 SQVTM and CDR2 ANQGSEA. V lost 4 bases, J lost 2 bases, and 15 bases lay in between. There are 16 residues in the CDR3. The CDR3 spells CSVVSGGLPGANVLTF. In nucleotides, the CDR3 is TGCAGCGTTGTCTCAGGGGGGTTACCTGGGGCCAACGTCCTGACTTTC. Drawing the rest from reference TRBV29-1 and TRBJ2-6, the complete variable domain is SAVISQKPSRDICQRGTSLTIQCQVDSQVTMMFWYRQQPGQSLTLIATANQGSEATYESGFVIDKFPISRPNLTFSTLTVSNMSPEDSSIYLCSVVSGGLPGANVLTFGAGSRLTVL.

A remark on this clonotype: At one end the junction does not follow the germline gene, possibly because of a read error. The chain couples TRBV14 to TRBJ2-4; D might be TRBD1 (6 bases). The tail of the sequence fits TRBJ2-5 better, so the J call may be wrong. The length of the CDR3 is 16 residues. CDR1 is SGHDN, CDR2 FVKESK, per germline. CDR3 residues: CASSQDTTGLLETQYF. The CDR3, as DNA: TGTGCTAGCAGCCAAGATACAACAGGGCTATTGGAGACCCAGTACTTC.

Comment on this clonotype: The junction departs from the called germline gene at one end, perhaps through a read error. The chain links TRBV10-3 to TRBJ1-1, with 7 bases lining up with TRBD1. This CDR3 spans 15 amino acids. Germline assignment: CDR1 ENHRY and CDR2 SYGVKD. The CDR3 protein is CAISEIGGGDTEAFF. The CDR3 DNA reads as TGTGCCATCAGTGAAATAGGAGGGGGCGACACGGAAGCTTTCTTT.

The V gene is TRBV6-2 or TRBV6-3, the J gene TRBJ1-4; 8 nucleotides align to TRBD1. V lost 8 bases, J lost 8 bases, and 10 bases stayed unmatched. This CDR3 comprises 14 residues. Germline V CDR1 and CDR2: MNHEY, SVGEGT. The CDR3 loop reads CASYSGTGREKLFF. DNA for the CDR3: TGTGCCAGCTATTCCGGGACAGGACGCGAAAAACTGTTTTTT.

This chain uses TRBV28 with TRBJ2-4; 8 bases align to TRBD1. The germline V gene encodes CDR1 MDHEN and CDR2 SYDVKM. V lost 6 bases to trimming and J lost 1 base; unmatched junction nucleotides: 5. CDR3 length: 15 residues. The CDR3 region is CASREQGVAKNIQYF. The CDR3, as DNA: TGTGCCAGCAGGGAACAGGGGGTGGCCAAAAACATTCAGTACTTC.

The chain combines TRBV6-2 or TRBV6-3 with TRBJ2-4; D may be TRBD1 or TRBD2 (7 bases each). Germline V gives CDR1 MNHEY, CDR2 SVGEGT. This CDR3 is built from 19 residues. V lost 2 bases and J 0 bases, leaving 20 bases between the germline ends. The CDR3 DNA is TGTGCCAGCAGTTACAACCGGCGGGGGACAGACCTAGCCAAAAACATTCAGTACTTC. Its translation is CASSYNRRGTDLAKNIQYF.